This T cell receptor (beta chain) derives from a study of blood T cells in healthy people across ages. Study outcomes and limitations: There was no known CMV status for donors, so expanded clonotype changes were possibly confounded.

A second about 7 to 11 cycle PCR used barcoded and J-beta primers. TCRdb used MiXCR to reprocess the 5' RACE reads, holding one entry per CDR3 protein. Of some 640,000 distinct CDR3 sequences in the sample, about 30% are singletons; the top ten hold 15% to 19%. The sample holds one count of this clonotype. Its antigen is currently unknown. Trimming removed 4 bases from V and 5 bases from J, with 12 bases in between. Germline V lookup: CDR1 SGHRS, CDR2 YFSETQ. This CDR3 comprises 13 residues. Roughly 10 milliliters of peripheral blood were drawn from each donor. J is TRBJ2-5 and V is TRBV5-1, with D possibly being TRBD2 (6 bases). The clonotype comes from a woman over 75 in good health. The sample comprised blood. The CDR3 reads CASSTGLRETQYF. In DNA form, the CDR3 reads TGCGCCAGCAGCACGGGACTCAGGGAGACCCAGTACTTC. Full variable domain (rest looked up from reference TRBV5-1 and TRBJ2-5): KAGVTQTPRYLIKTRGQQVTLSCSPISGHRSVSWYQQTPGQGLQFLFEYFSETQRNKGNFPGRFSGRQFSNSRSEMNVSTLELGDSALYLCASSTGLRETQYFGPGTRLLVL.